A selection of T cell receptor beta chains follows, all from one sample in a study of OX40 agonist ivuxolimab in advanced cancers. Method: immunoSEQ multiplex PCR; TCRdb's copy keeps in-frame clones and lacks some. There are tens of thousands of clones in the sample; approximately 89% occur only once, and over 0.15% lies in the top ten. The sample was CD4+ or CD8+ T cells sorted from blood, taken in a trial of the OX40 agonist ivuxolimab. The origin of the receptors is an adult with an advanced solid tumor such as melanoma, head and neck, liver or kidney cancer. The CDR3 runs from the conserved cysteine through the conserved F or W. A D gene is named only where the DNA matches it firmly. For some rows the clone size is stated as once, few or many, or as a class when expanded; others skip it.

- TRBJ2-1 TRBV27 TRBD2 CASSLLPSGPYNEQFF TGTGCCAGCAGTTTACTTCCTAGCGGGCCGTACAATGAGCAGTTCTTC
- TRBJ2-7 TRBV2 - CASSQDYEQYF TGTGCCAGCAGCCAAGACTACGAGCAGTACTTC
- TRBJ1-2 TRBV28 TRBD1 CASSSAGQGAGGYTF TGTGCCAGCAGTTCTGCGGGACAGGGGGCAGGTGGCTACACCTTC
once TRBJ2-6 TRBV7-9 - CASSLDGVSGANVLTF TGTGCCAGCAGCCTCGATGGGGTCTCTGGGGCCAACGTCCTGACTTTC
- TRBJ1-4 TRBV28 - CASSLAGATNEKLFF TGTGCCAGCAGTTTGGCAGGGGCAACTAATGAAAAACTGTTTTTT
- TRBJ1-5 TRBV29-1 - CSRPGRQPQHF TGCAGCCGCCCCGGCCGACAGCCCCAGCATTTT
- TRBJ2-7 TRBV13 TRBD1 CASSGQGRGEQYF TGTGCCAGCAGCGGACAGGGGAGGGGCGAGCAGTACTTC
- TRBJ2-7 TRBV25-1 - CASSIRAPYEQYF TGTGCCAGCAGTATCAGGGCCCCCTACGAGCAGTACTTC
- TRBJ2-4 TRBV18 TRBD1 CASSPPRGLGAKNIQYF TGTGCCAGCTCACCACCGAGGGGGCTGGGCGCCAAAAACATTCAGTACTTC
- TRBJ2-5 TRBV11-3 - CASSRTGTGETQYF TGTGCCAGCAGCCGAACCGGGACTGGCGAAACCCAGTACTTC
- TRBJ2-2 TRBV16 TRBD1 CASSPNPGQGPGELFF TGTGCCAGCAGCCCCAATCCAGGACAGGGGCCCGGGGAGCTGTTTTTT
- TRBJ1-1 TRBV2 - CASSSNAPTEAFF TGTGCCAGCAGTTCAAATGCCCCAACTGAAGCTTTCTTT
- TRBJ2-7 TRBV19 - CASRAPGRVPYEQYF TGTGCCAGTAGGGCCCCGGGCAGGGTACCCTACGAGCAGTACTTC
- TRBJ2-7 TRBV2 - CATRGGDHETYEQYF TGTGCCACAAGGGGGGGGGACCATGAGACCTACGAGCAGTACTTC
- TRBJ1-2 TRBV19 TRBD1 CASSIRPTGHNYGYTF TGTGCCAGTAGTATAAGACCGACAGGGCACAACTATGGCTACACCTTC
- TRBJ2-2 TRBV19 TRBD2 CASSSPSGSTGELFF TGTGCCAGTAGTTCACCTAGCGGGAGCACCGGGGAGCTGTTTTTT
few TRBJ2-1 TRBV10-3 - CASRAAGKNEQFF TGTGCCAGTAGGGCGGCAGGGAAGAATGAGCAGTTCTTC
once TRBJ1-1 TRBV10-3 TRBD1 CAIRDRDSEAFF TGTGCCATCAGAGACAGGGACTCTGAAGCTTTCTTT
- TRBJ2-2 TRBV9 - CASSVVGDSNTGELFF TGTGCCAGCAGCGTCGTTGGGGACTCGAACACCGGGGAGCTGTTTTTT
- TRBJ2-7 TRBV28 TRBD1 CASRRPGQGDYEQYF TGTGCCAGCAGGAGACCGGGACAGGGAGACTACGAGCAGTACTTC
- TRBJ1-2 TRBV14 - CASSQVPEWSGYTF TGTGCCAGCAGCCAAGTACCCGAGTGGAGCGGCTACACCTTC
- TRBJ1-5 TRBV11-2 - CASSLALSGQPQHF TGTGCCAGCAGCTTAGCGCTCTCGGGGCAGCCCCAGCATTTT
- TRBJ2-1 TRBV2 TRBD2 CASSEAVSSGYNEQFF TGTGCCAGCAGTGAAGCAGTATCTAGCGGGTACAATGAGCAGTTCTTC
- TRBJ2-4 TRBV11-2 - CASGQTAKNIQYF TGTGCCAGCGGGCAGACAGCCAAAAACATTCAGTACTTC
- TRBJ1-1 TRBV2 TRBD1 CARKAGTALMNTEAFF TGTGCCAGGAAGGCCGGGACAGCCTTGATGAACACTGAAGCTTTCTTT
- TRBJ2-5 TRBV10-3 TRBD1 CAISVTGQGETQYF TGTGCCATCAGTGTAACGGGACAGGGAGAGACCCAGTACTTC
- TRBJ1-2 TRBV28 TRBD1 CASSPSDRVRGYGYTF TGTGCCAGCAGTCCTTCCGACAGGGTAAGGGGCTATGGCTACACCTTC
- TRBJ1-3 TRBV5-1 - CASSLTGGNTIYF TGCGCCAGCAGCTTAACAGGGGGAAACACCATATATTTT
once TRBJ1-1 TRBV29-1 - CSGTNTEAFF TGCAGCGGCACGAACACTGAAGCTTTCTTT
- TRBJ2-7 TRBV28 - CASSPPSLVGLLYF TGTGCCAGCAGTCCCCCCAGCCTAGTGGGTTTGCTGTACTTC
- TRBJ2-5 TRBV6-5 - CATSGGVRETQYF TGTGCCACTTCAGGGGGGGTTCGAGAGACCCAGTACTTC
- TRBJ2-6 TRBV21-1 - CASSKCRGSCCGANVLTF TGTGCCAGCAGCAAGTGCAGGGGGTCGTGCTGTGGGGCCAACGTCCTGACTTTC